The entry that follows covers one T cell receptor (beta chain) sequence. The entry originates in a study of patients and donors after allogeneic stem cell transplantation. A single record per CDR3 protein comes from TCRdb applying MiXCR to the RT-PCR reads. The table includes 90,000 to 120,000 distinct CDR3 sequences, 35% detected once. The V gene end was trimmed by 0 bases and the J gene end by 1 base; junction bases not matched to a gene: 9. Germline V gene data show CDR1 as SGHRS and CDR2 as YFSETQ. This CDR3 contains 17 residues. The source material was blood, either unsorted or a sorted T cell fraction (not recorded which). This clonotype was obtained from a human donor who was either an allogeneic HSCT recipient or a stem cell or donor lymphocyte infusion donor (not recorded which). It is not recorded whose cells these are; they may come from a transplant donor. The chain couples TRBV5-1 to TRBJ2-7; TRBD2 matches 8 bases. The CDR3 DNA is TGCGCCAGCAGCTTGGCCTCCGGACTAGCTCAATCCTACGAGCAGTACTTC. Translation gives CASSLASGLAQSYEQYF.